Listed below are T cell receptor beta chains from one sample, sequenced in a study of T cell repertoires in cytomegalovirus infection. MiXCR, applied by TCRdb to the reads, yields one record per CDR3 protein. The sample consists of hundreds of thousands of distinct CDR3 sequences, around 29% of them appearing once. Antigen specificity for these receptors is unknown. The source material was cultured PBMCs, sampled from culture after CMV antigen stimulation. The receptors originated from a human donor in good health (CMV status not recorded). Some clones in this sample may be carry-over from other donors' samples. Both conserved end residues are part of each CDR3. The order of the fields is CDR3 length, J gene, V gene, clone size, D gene, CDR3 DNA, CDR3 protein. A D gene is named only where the DNA matches it firmly. Size is omitted from some rows. Given values are once, few, many or a class for expanded clones.

len: 15; j_gene: TRBJ2-7; v_gene: TRBV11-2; abundance: .; d_gene: TRBD2; CDR3nt: TGTGCCAGCAGCTTATTAGCGGGGGGTTCCTACGAGCAGTACTTC; CDR3aa: CASSLLAGGSYEQYF
len: 14; j_gene: TRBJ2-7; v_gene: TRBV3-1; abundance: .; d_gene: .; CDR3nt: TGTGCCAGCAGCCAACACGGGACAAAGGGAGAGCAGTACTTC; CDR3aa: CASSQHGTKGEQYF
len: 18; j_gene: TRBJ2-3; v_gene: TRBV12-3/TRBV12-4; abundance: .; d_gene: TRBD2; CDR3nt: TGTGCCAGCAGTTCATACTTAGCGGGGGGGCTCGGCACAGATACGCAGTATTTT; CDR3aa: CASSSYLAGGLGTDTQYF
len: 15; j_gene: TRBJ1-5; v_gene: TRBV19; abundance: few; d_gene: .; CDR3nt: TGTGCCAGTAAGAGCGGCGCTATGATTTATCAGCCCCAGCATTTT; CDR3aa: CASKSGAMIYQPQHF
len: 14; j_gene: TRBJ2-5; v_gene: TRBV6-8; abundance: .; d_gene: TRBD2; CDR3nt: TGTGCCAGCAGTTACAGCGGGGTTCAAGAGACCCAGTACTTC; CDR3aa: CASSYSGVQETQYF
len: 19; j_gene: TRBJ1-5; v_gene: TRBV7-8; abundance: many; d_gene: .; CDR3nt: TGTGCCAGCGATGGCGCAGAGGGATCCCAGGGGTATAGCAATCAGCCCCAGCATTTT; CDR3aa: CASDGAEGSQGYSNQPQHF
len: 15; j_gene: TRBJ2-3; v_gene: TRBV7-6; abundance: .; d_gene: .; CDR3nt: TGTGCCAGCAGCACAAACCGTCCAAGCACAGATACGCAGTATTTT; CDR3aa: CASSTNRPSTDTQYF
len: 14; j_gene: TRBJ2-7; v_gene: TRBV5-1; abundance: few; d_gene: .; CDR3nt: TGCGCCAGCAGCTTGGTGGATCCCCGCTACGAGCAGTACTTC; CDR3aa: CASSLVDPRYEQYF
len: 14; j_gene: TRBJ1-6; v_gene: TRBV25-1; abundance: .; d_gene: TRBD1; CDR3nt: TGTGCCAGCAGTCGGGACAGGGGGGCTTCACCCCTCCACTTT; CDR3aa: CASSRDRGASPLHF
len: 13; j_gene: TRBJ2-7; v_gene: TRBV20-1; abundance: .; d_gene: .; CDR3nt: TGCAGTGCTAGGGGGCTGGACCAATACGAGCAGTACTTC; CDR3aa: CSARGLDQYEQYF
len: 16; j_gene: TRBJ1-4; v_gene: TRBV7-8; abundance: .; d_gene: .; CDR3nt: TGTGCCAGCAGCTTAGATGGCCAGGCCCTTAATGAAAAACTGTTTTTT; CDR3aa: CASSLDGQALNEKLFF
len: 15; j_gene: TRBJ2-7; v_gene: TRBV12-3/TRBV12-4; abundance: many; d_gene: TRBD1; CDR3nt: TGTGCCAGCAGTTTCCCCGGACAGGGAGCCTACGAGCAGTACTTC; CDR3aa: CASSFPGQGAYEQYF
len: 16; j_gene: TRBJ1-2; v_gene: TRBV7-2; abundance: many; d_gene: TRBD1; CDR3nt: TGTGCCAGCAGCACTTACCTTACGGACAGGGCACGTGGCTACACCTTC; CDR3aa: CASSTYLTDRARGYTF
len: 15; j_gene: TRBJ1-1; v_gene: TRBV7-2; abundance: many; d_gene: .; CDR3nt: TGTGCCAGCAGCTTAGCGACAACTCTGGTTACTGAAGCTTTCTTT; CDR3aa: CASSLATTLVTEAFF
len: 12; j_gene: TRBJ2-3; v_gene: TRBV6-1; abundance: few; d_gene: .; CDR3nt: TGTGCCAGCAAGGGGGATTCAGATACGCAGTATTTT; CDR3aa: CASKGDSDTQYF
len: 18; j_gene: TRBJ2-1; v_gene: TRBV20-1; abundance: few; d_gene: .; CDR3nt: TGCAGTGCTAGAGATTCATTTCGTTCCGGGATCACCTACAATGAGCAGTTCTTC; CDR3aa: CSARDSFRSGITYNEQFF
len: 15; j_gene: TRBJ2-7; v_gene: TRBV27; abundance: .; d_gene: .; CDR3nt: TGTGCCAGCAGTCCCTCGGGGTCCTTCGTCTACGAGCAGTACTTC; CDR3aa: CASSPSGSFVYEQYF
len: 14; j_gene: TRBJ2-7; v_gene: TRBV29-1; abundance: .; d_gene: TRBD2; CDR3nt: TGCAGCGTTGAAGAGGGGACTAGCTCCTACGAGCAGTACTTC; CDR3aa: CSVEEGTSSYEQYF
len: 17; j_gene: TRBJ2-3; v_gene: TRBV6-5; abundance: .; d_gene: TRBD2; CDR3nt: TGTGCCAGCAGTTACCGGGGGCGGGGGGGTAGTGCAGATACGCAGTATTTT; CDR3aa: CASSYRGRGGSADTQYF
len: 16; j_gene: TRBJ1-1; v_gene: TRBV7-2; abundance: many; d_gene: .; CDR3nt: TGTGCCAGCAGCTTAAAACAACGGGATCTGAACACTGAAGCTTTCTTT; CDR3aa: CASSLKQRDLNTEAFF
len: 18; j_gene: TRBJ1-6; v_gene: TRBV18; abundance: .; d_gene: .; CDR3nt: TGTGCCAGCTCACCGGCTCTTTCTCTGAGCTCCTATAATTCACCCCTCCACTTT; CDR3aa: CASSPALSLSSYNSPLHF
len: 15; j_gene: TRBJ1-2; v_gene: TRBV6-6; abundance: many; d_gene: .; CDR3nt: TGTGCCAGCAGTTACGGGGCCCTCAGGGACTATGGCTACACCTTC; CDR3aa: CASSYGALRDYGYTF